These 30 T cell receptor beta chains were sequenced from one sample in a study of T cells in Graves' hyperthyroidism and ophthalmopathy. Regions amplified from RNA transcripts were the TCR beta CDR3 regions. With the HTBI primer set, the TCR CDR3 went through a first round of RT-PCR. TCRdb processed the multiplex PCR reads anew with MiXCR; each CDR3 protein has one entry. The sample shows about 420,000 distinct CDR3 sequences, roughly an eighth of them seen only once. Sequenced material: blood. The receptors were gathered from a woman aged 18-29 years with Graves' hyperthyroidism.

This clonotype has a count of ten or more. This chain joins TRBV12-3 or TRBV12-4 and TRBJ1-1; D is uncertain. The V end lost 5 bases, the J end lost 7 bases, and 23 bases lay between the germline ends. CDR3 length: 16 amino acids. The CDR3 is CASSTGPGPSTIEAFF. The CDR3 DNA reads TGTGCCAGCAGTACCGGGCCCGGGCCCTCCACTATTGAAGCTTTCTTT.

This chain connects TRBV10-3 to TRBJ1-3; no definite D call. Germline lookup yields CDR1 ENHRY and CDR2 SYGVKD. This CDR3 spans 13 amino acids. Deletions cut 8 bases from V and 0 bases from J, with 8 bases between. CDR3 sequence reads: CAILMSSGNTIYF. Here the CDR3 DNA reads TGTGCCATCCTGATGAGCTCTGGAAACACCATATATTTT.

This clonotype was recorded many times. J is TRBJ2-1 and V is TRBV20-1; 13 positions agree with TRBD2. The J segment lost 5 bases and the V segment lost 5 bases, leaving 6 bases of the junction unmatched. The CDR3 runs to 15 residues. The V gene's germline CDR1 is DFQATT and CDR2 SNEGSKA (reference sequence). This chain's CDR3 is CSARGLAGVDNEQFF. CDR3 nucleotide sequence: TGCAGTGCTCGAGGACTAGCGGGAGTCGACAATGAGCAGTTCTTC.

This clonotype was detected many times. The chain combines TRBV20-1 with TRBJ2-5, with D possibly TRBD2 on 6 matching bases. V lost 6 bases and J lost 2, with 10 bases in between. This CDR3 spans 12 amino acids. Germline V gives CDR1 DFQATT, CDR2 SNEGSKA (reference sequence). The CDR3 sequence is CSAAGSQETQYF. Written as DNA, the CDR3 is TGCAGTGCGGCGGGGTCACAAGAGACCCAGTACTTC.

The chain joins TRBV4-1 to TRBJ2-2; TRBD1 matches 9 bases. The CDR3 runs to 14 residues. V shed 5 bases and J 7 bases; nucleotides not matched to a gene: 5. From germline, CDR1 is MGHRA and CDR2 YSYEKL. The CDR3 sequence: CASSIRDRDGELFF. DNA of the CDR3: TGCGCCAGCAGCATCCGGGACAGGGACGGGGAGCTGTTTTTT.

This clonotype was detected only a few times. V is TRBV7-9 and J is TRBJ2-7; TRBD2 aligns across 11 bases. The germline V gene has CDR1 SEHNR and CDR2 FQNEAQ (reference sequence). Trimming at V came to 5 bases and at J to 5 bases, leaving 8 bases not matched to a gene. This CDR3 comprises 15 residues. The DNA of the CDR3 is TGTGCCAGCAGCCACGAACTAGCGGGAGAACACGAGCAGTACTTC. Translated: CASSHELAGEHEQYF. Drawing the rest from reference TRBV7-9 and TRBJ2-7, the complete variable domain is DTGVSQNPRHKITKRGQNVTFRCDPISEHNRLYWYRQTLGQGPEFLTYFQNEAQLEKSRLLSDRFSAERPKGSFSTLEIQRTEQGDSAMYLCASSHELAGEHEQYFGPGTRLTVT.

This clonotype was counted at least ten times. The rearrangement joins TRBV30 to TRBJ1-1; D gene uncertain. Per germline, CDR1 GTSNPN and CDR2 SVGIG (reference sequence). The germline V and J ends were trimmed by 3 bases and 5 bases, with 16 bases remaining between them. This CDR3 has 14 amino acids. The chain's CDR3 is CAWSVSPGGTEAFF. Written as DNA, the CDR3 is TGTGCCTGGAGCGTCTCACCGGGCGGGACTGAAGCTTTCTTT.

This clonotype was recorded many times. The rearrangement joins TRBV2 to TRBJ2-1; 13 bases line up with TRBD2. The V segment lost 5 bases and the J segment 6 bases; nucleotides outside the gene matches: 7. The germline V gene has CDR1 SNHLY and CDR2 FYNNEI. CDR3 size: 16 residues. The CDR3 sequence is CASSKPGLAGRNEQFF. CDR3 DNA sequence: TGTGCCAGCAGTAAGCCGGGACTAGCGGGACGCAATGAGCAGTTCTTC.

This clonotype has at least ten counts. V usage is TRBV7-9 and J usage is TRBJ1-1; TRBD1 matches at 8 bases. The V segment lost 5 bases and the J segment 5 bases; nucleotides outside the gene matches: 7. The length of the CDR3 is 14 residues. The germline V gene encodes CDR1 SEHNR and CDR2 FQNEAQ (reference sequence). CDR3: CASSRTGRETEAFF. The CDR3 DNA reads TGTGCCAGCAGCCGGACAGGGCGGGAGACTGAAGCTTTCTTT.

This clonotype occurred many times. The rearrangement uses TRBV20-1 and TRBJ2-5; 14 positions agree with TRBD2. The CDR3 extends over 15 amino acids. The V gene end was trimmed by 6 bases and the J gene end by 5 bases; junction bases not matched to a gene: 8. The germline CDR1 and CDR2 sequences are DFQATT and SNEGSKA (reference sequence). In DNA form, the CDR3 reads TGCAGTGCCAAGCCCGGGACTAGCGGGAGTGAGACCCAGTACTTC. It encodes CSAKPGTSGSETQYF.

This clonotype has only a few counts. The chain carries TRBV7-9 and TRBJ2-2; D tentatively reads TRBD1 or TRBD2 (5 bases each). The V end was cut by 0 bases, the J end by 6 bases, with 14 bases between. CDR1 is SEHNR, CDR2 FQNEAQ, per germline (reference sequence). The CDR3 runs to 16 residues. CDR3 in amino acids: CASSLAGTGSSGELFF. CDR3 sequence (DNA): TGTGCCAGCAGCTTAGCTGGGACGGGCAGCTCCGGGGAGCTGTTTTTT. Together with reference TRBV7-9 and TRBJ2-2, the CDR3 gives the full variable domain: DTGVSQNPRHKITKRGQNVTFRCDPISEHNRLYWYRQTLGQGPEFLTYFQNEAQLEKSRLLSDRFSAERPKGSFSTLEIQRTEQGDSAMYLCASSLAGTGSSGELFFGEGSRLTVL.

The gene calls are TRBV6-1 and TRBJ2-2; TRBD2 matches 7 bases. Germline V lookup: CDR1 MNHNS, CDR2 SASEGT. J was trimmed by 3 bases and V by 5 bases; bases with no gene match: 12. This CDR3 has 17 residues. CDR3 in amino acids: CASSYLSGGGHTGELFF. The CDR3 nucleotides are TGTGCCAGCAGTTATCTTTCCGGGGGAGGGCACACCGGGGAGCTGTTTTTT.

This clonotype has more than one count but fewer than ten. J is TRBJ2-1 and V is TRBV5-1, with 7 bases aligning to TRBD2. J gave up 6 bases and V 0 bases, and 9 bases lay outside the gene matches. Germline-derived CDR1 and CDR2 are SGHRS and YFSETQ. CDR3 length: 16 amino acids. CDR3 nucleotide sequence: TGCGCCAGCAGCTTGGCGGGACTACCACCGGTCAATGAGCAGTTCTTC. This sequence encodes CASSLAGLPPVNEQFF. Looking up the rest from reference TRBV5-1 and TRBJ2-1 gives the full variable domain: KAGVTQTPRYLIKTRGQQVTLSCSPISGHRSVSWYQQTPGQGLQFLFEYFSETQRNKGNFPGRFSGRQFSNSRSEMNVSTLELGDSALYLCASSLAGLPPVNEQFFGPGTRLTVL.

This clonotype was counted only a few times. This chain connects TRBV10-3 to TRBJ2-2; D remains ambiguous. This CDR3 comprises 13 residues. Trimming removed 6 bases from V and 1 base from J, with 6 bases in between. Germline CDR1 is ENHRY and CDR2 is SYGVKD. The CDR3 here is CAIRQKNTGELFF. CDR3 sequence (DNA): TGTGCCATCAGGCAAAAGAACACCGGGGAGCTGTTTTTT.

In this sample, this clonotype turned up a few times. The chain uses TRBV3-1 and TRBJ2-2; D is undetermined. The V end lost 6 bases, the J end lost 4 bases, and 9 bases lay between the germline ends. Germline V gene sequence: CDR1 LGHDT, CDR2 YNNKEL (reference sequence). The CDR3 has 13 residues. CDR3 in DNA: TGTGCCAGCAGACTTCTAATCACCGGGGAGCTGTTTTTT. Amino acids: CASRLLITGELFF.

This chain links TRBV7-9 with TRBJ2-5, with D tentatively TRBD1 (5 bases). Trimming took off 5 bases at V and 4 bases at J, with 20 bases between the two ends. CDR1 and CDR2 (germline): SEHNR, FQNEAQ (reference sequence). The CDR3 spans 16 residues. CDR3 in DNA: TGTGCCAGCAGCGACATACAAGAGACAGCCCGAGAGACCCAGTACTTC. Translating gives CASSDIQETARETQYF. The entire variable domain, with the rest obtained from reference TRBV7-9 and TRBJ2-5, is as follows: DTGVSQNPRHKITKRGQNVTFRCDPISEHNRLYWYRQTLGQGPEFLTYFQNEAQLEKSRLLSDRFSAERPKGSFSTLEIQRTEQGDSAMYLCASSDIQETARETQYFGPGTRLLVL.

The table lists this clonotype with a few counts. V usage is TRBV4-3 and J usage is TRBJ2-2; D call uncertain. Looked up from germline, CDR1 is LGHNA and CDR2 is YSLEER. The ends were cut back, 0 bases at V and 1 base at J, with 9 bases in the middle. CDR3 length: 16 amino acids. The CDR3 bases are TGCGCCAGCAGCCAAGATGGGTTTGGGAACACCGGGGAGCTGTTTTTT. Protein: CASSQDGFGNTGELFF.

This clonotype was counted many times. The CDR3 protein is CSASPSGRPSYNEQFF. In DNA, the CDR3 is TGCAGTGCTAGTCCTAGCGGGAGGCCGTCTTACAATGAGCAGTTCTTC. The chain employs TRBV20-1 and TRBJ2-1; 11 nucleotides line up with TRBD2. Trimming took 3 bases from V and 4 from J; bases not matched to a gene: 8. Germline V gene data show CDR1 as DFQATT and CDR2 as SNEGSKA (reference sequence). This CDR3 is 16 amino acids long.

This clonotype was detected ten times or more. This chain links TRBV28 with TRBJ2-5; a weak D match, TRBD1 (5 bases). This CDR3 has 14 amino acids. Per germline, CDR1 MDHEN and CDR2 SYDVKM. Trimming stripped 8 bases from V and 0 bases from J, with 13 bases between. The CDR3 spells CASLSRVYQETQYF. CDR3 bases: TGTGCCAGCCTCAGCAGGGTGTACCAAGAGACCCAGTACTTC.

V and J are TRBV4-1 and TRBJ2-4, with no clear D. The length of the CDR3 is 17 residues. V lost 1 base and J 0 bases, leaving 13 bases between the germline ends. Germline CDR1 and CDR2: MGHRA and YSYEKL. The CDR3, as DNA: TGCGCCAGCAGCCAAGGTCTCGGTGGTCTAGCCAAAAACATTCAGTACTTC. Translation: CASSQGLGGLAKNIQYF.

In its sample, this clonotype was seen a few times. Just one base apart from a much larger clone, this may be a read error. The V call is TRBV28, the J call TRBJ2-1; 7 bases match TRBD1. Germline CDR1 is MDHEN and CDR2 is SYDVKM. This CDR3 is built from 16 residues. After removal of 4 bases from V and 0 bases from J, the junction contained 6 bases not matched to a gene. This CDR3 is CASSSGQVSSYNEQFF. In DNA, the CDR3 is TGTGCCAGCAGTTCCGGACAGGTCAGCTCCTACAATGAGCAGTTCTTC. The complete variable domain, with remaining parts taken from reference TRBV28 and TRBJ2-1, reads DVKVTQSSRYLVKRTGEKVFLECVQDMDHENMFWYRQDPGLGLRLIYFSYDVKMKEKGDIPEGYSVSREKKERFSLILESASTNQTSMYLCASSSGQVSSYNEQFFGPGTRLTVL.

The table lists this clonotype with a few counts. The chain has TRBV7-8 and TRBJ2-6, with 11 bases identical to TRBD1. Trimming at V came to 4 bases and at J to 0 bases, leaving 2 bases not matched to a gene. The length of the CDR3 is 17 residues. Germline-derived CDR1 and CDR2 are SGHVS and FQNEAQ. CDR3 nucleotides: TGTGCCAGCAGCTGGACAGGGGGCTACTCTGGGGCCAACGTCCTGACTTTC. It specifies CASSWTGGYSGANVLTF.

This clonotype was recorded a few times. The rearrangement uses TRBV5-4 and TRBJ1-1, with 12 bases aligning to TRBD1. CDR1 and CDR2 (germline): SGHNT, YYREEE (reference sequence). The CDR3 length is 14 residues. Germline trimming cut 4 bases from V and 7 bases from J; bases unmatched to any gene: 5. The CDR3 protein is CASSGTGGVGEAFF. The CDR3 DNA is TGTGCCAGCAGCGGGACAGGGGGCGTTGGTGAAGCTTTCTTT.

This clonotype showed up just a few times. This rearrangement joins TRBV6-9 to TRBJ2-7, with D unclear. Per the germline V gene, CDR1 is MNHGY and CDR2 is SVAAGI. Trimming pared 3 bases from V and 0 bases from J, leaving 15 bases between. The CDR3 contains 16 residues. The DNA for the CDR3 is TGTGCCAGCAGTTACCCCCCACAGAGGAGCTCCTACGAGCAGTACTTC. Its translation: CASSYPPQRSSYEQYF.

There are many counts of this clonotype. DNA of the CDR3: TGCGCCAGCAGCCAAGATAGGGGGGAGGCTGACACTGAAGCTTTCTTT. Residues: CASSQDRGEADTEAFF. V gene TRBV4-3 combines with J gene TRBJ1-1; TRBD1 might be the D (6 bases). CDR3 length equals 16 residues. Germline CDR1 LGHNA, CDR2 YSLEER. V was trimmed by 0 bases and J by 3 bases, leaving 14 bases between them.

This clonotype was detected many times. CDR3 coding DNA: TGTGCCAGCAGCCAAGATCAGCAAACCTCCTACAATGAGCAGTTCTTC. Translated: CASSQDQQTSYNEQFF. The V call is TRBV3-1, the J call TRBJ2-1, with no clear D. The germline gives CDR1 LGHDT, CDR2 YNNKEL (reference sequence). The CDR3 has 16 residues. V lost 0 bases and J 0 bases, leaving 9 bases between the germline ends.

The sample holds many counts of this clonotype. The chain is built from TRBV20-1 and TRBJ1-1, with TRBD1 matching 7 bases. Germline lookup yields CDR1 DFQATT and CDR2 SNEGSKA (reference sequence). V shed 6 bases, J shed 3 bases, and the junction held 7 bases outside the gene matches. This CDR3 is built from 13 residues. The CDR3 reads CSARRGGDTEAFF. In DNA, the CDR3 is TGCAGTGCAAGAAGAGGGGGCGACACTGAAGCTTTCTTT.

The sample holds a few counts of this clonotype. The gene calls are TRBV7-9 and TRBJ2-5, with TRBD2 matching over 8 bases. This CDR3 spans 14 amino acids. Germline-derived CDR1 and CDR2 are SEHNR and FQNEAQ (reference sequence). V shed 4 bases, J shed 5 bases, and the junction held 6 bases outside the gene matches. As DNA, the CDR3 is TGTGCCAGCAGCTCGGGGACTAGGCGCGAGACCCAGTACTTC. Translating gives CASSSGTRRETQYF.

The chain has TRBV3-1 and TRBJ2-7, with D perhaps being TRBD1 or TRBD2 (5 bases each). CDR1 LGHDT and CDR2 YNNKEL come from the germline V gene (reference sequence). The CDR3 is made up of 13 amino acids. V dropped 0 bases and J dropped 6 bases, with 9 bases sitting between them. Here the CDR3 reads CASSQDMRGEQYF. The DNA for the CDR3 is TGTGCCAGCAGCCAAGATATGAGGGGCGAGCAGTACTTC.

This clonotype was recorded many times. The chain links TRBV20-1 to TRBJ2-3; D not certain. CDR3 length equals 11 residues. Looked up from germline, CDR1 is DFQATT and CDR2 is SNEGSKA (reference sequence). The ends were cut back, 5 bases at V and 5 bases at J, with 8 bases in the middle. CDR3 nucleotides: TGCAGTGCTTTCCCCCAAGATACGCAGTATTTT. Its translation is CSAFPQDTQYF.